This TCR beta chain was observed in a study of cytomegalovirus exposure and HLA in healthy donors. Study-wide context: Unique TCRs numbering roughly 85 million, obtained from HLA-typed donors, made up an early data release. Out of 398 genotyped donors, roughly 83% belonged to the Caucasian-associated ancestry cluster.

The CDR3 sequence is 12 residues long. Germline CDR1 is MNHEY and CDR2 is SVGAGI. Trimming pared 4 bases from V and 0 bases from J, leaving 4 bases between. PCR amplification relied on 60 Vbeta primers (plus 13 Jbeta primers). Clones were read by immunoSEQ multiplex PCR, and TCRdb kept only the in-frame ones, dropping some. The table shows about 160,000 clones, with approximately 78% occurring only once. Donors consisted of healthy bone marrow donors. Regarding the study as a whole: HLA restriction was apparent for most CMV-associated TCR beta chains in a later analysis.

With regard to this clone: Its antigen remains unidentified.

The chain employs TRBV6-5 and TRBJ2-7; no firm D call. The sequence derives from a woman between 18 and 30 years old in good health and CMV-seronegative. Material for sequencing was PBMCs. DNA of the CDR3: TGTGCCAGCAGTTTTAGCTCCTACGAGCAGTACTTC. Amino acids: CASSFSSYEQYF.